This TCR beta chain was found in a study of cytomegalovirus exposure and HLA in healthy donors. For the study at large: Earlier work reported some 110 million unique TCR beta sequences from about 179 million T cells. A data release that came early held approximately 85 million unique TCRs from HLA-typed donors. Study-wide points: Usually a TCR sequence was rare, but some public TCRs were found in many donors. Immune exposure was documented only through CMV serostatus.

The germline V gene encodes CDR1 MNHEY and CDR2 SVGAGI. CDR3 size: 16 residues. The primer mix had 60 Vbeta and 13 Jbeta primers. Assay: immunoSEQ multiplex PCR; the TCRdb copy retains only in-frame clones and omits some. The repertoire table contains some 110,000 clones. As regards this clone: Its specificity is not known.

The chain couples TRBV6-5 to TRBJ2-5; weak D call: TRBD1 (6 bases). The DNA end favors TRBJ2-7, so the J call may be wrong. The specimen was PBMCs. This sequence originates from a man aged 25-45 years in good health and CMV-seronegative. This CDR3 is CASSYSIGAGAHEQYF. For the CDR3, the DNA is TGTGCCAGCAGTTACTCGATCGGGGCAGGGGCCCACGAGCAGTACTTC.